This T cell receptor beta chain was found in a study of T cells in Graves' hyperthyroidism and ophthalmopathy. Whole-study findings and limits: Model-based prediction identified ophthalmopathy a median roughly 6.1 months prior to its onset.

Exclusions: uncontrolled infection, other autoimmune disease, pregnancy, lactation. The study based diagnoses on clinical symptoms, serum thyroxine and TRAb, thyroid ultrasound and orbital computed tomography. This clonotype was recorded many times. What it binds is not known. CDR1 MDHEN and CDR2 SYDVKM come from the germline V gene. The CDR3 contains 17 residues. V lost 5 bases to trimming and J lost 5 bases, with 24 bases between them. TCR beta CDR3 regions were amplified from RNA. The primer set for the first-round RT-PCR of the TCR CDR3 was HTBI. From the multiplex PCR reads, TCRdb called clonotypes with MiXCR, one entry per CDR3 protein. The table shows 40,000 to 60,000 distinct CDR3 sequences, with approximately 58% occurring only once.

Sequenced sample: peripheral blood or thyroid tissue (not recorded which). The chain carries TRBV28 and TRBJ2-5, with a weak D call TRBD2 (6 bases). The receptor was isolated from a man younger than 35 with Graves' hyperthyroidism. The CDR3 DNA reads as TGTGCCAGCAGTCCTCGTACCGGGTCCTTCGGAGGGGAGACCCAGTACTTC. It codes for CASSPRTGSFGGETQYF.